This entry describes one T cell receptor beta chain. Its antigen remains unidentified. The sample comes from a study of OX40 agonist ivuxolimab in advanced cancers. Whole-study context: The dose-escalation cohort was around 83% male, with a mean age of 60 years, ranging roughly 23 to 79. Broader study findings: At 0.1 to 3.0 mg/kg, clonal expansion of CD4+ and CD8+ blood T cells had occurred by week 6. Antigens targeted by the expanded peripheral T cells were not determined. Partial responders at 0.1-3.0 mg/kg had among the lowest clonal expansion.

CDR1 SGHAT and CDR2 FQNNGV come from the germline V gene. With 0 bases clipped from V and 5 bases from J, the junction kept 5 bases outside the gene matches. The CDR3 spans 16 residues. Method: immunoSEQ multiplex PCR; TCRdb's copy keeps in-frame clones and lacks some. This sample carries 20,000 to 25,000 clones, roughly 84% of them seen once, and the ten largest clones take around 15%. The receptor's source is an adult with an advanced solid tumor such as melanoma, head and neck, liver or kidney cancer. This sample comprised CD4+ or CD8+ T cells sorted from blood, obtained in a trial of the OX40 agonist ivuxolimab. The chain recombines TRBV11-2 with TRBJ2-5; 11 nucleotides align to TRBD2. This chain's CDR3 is CASSLDSGGAGETQYF. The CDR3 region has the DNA TGTGCCAGCAGCTTAGATAGCGGGGGGGCCGGTGAGACCCAGTACTTC. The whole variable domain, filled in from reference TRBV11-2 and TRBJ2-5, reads EAGVAQSPRYKIIEKRQSVAFWCNPISGHATLYWYQQILGQGPKLLIQFQNNGVVDDSQLPKDRFSAERLKGVDSTLKIQPAKLEDSAVYLCASSLDSGGAGETQYFGPGTRLLVL.